Reported below is one T cell receptor (beta chain). TCRdb keeps only in-frame clones here, not all; method: immunoSEQ multiplex PCR. The table has roughly 200,000 clones, almost 85% seen once. The source of the sample is a study of blood T cell repertoires in COVID-19. Study-wide context: Some COVID-19 samples were acute and others convalescent; all came from the United States, Italy and Spain.

V was cut by 5 bases and J by 5 bases, with 9 bases left in between. The CDR3 totals 12 residues. Germline-derived CDR1 and CDR2 are SNHLY and FYNNEI. V and J are TRBV2 and TRBJ1-1; D remains ambiguous. The sequence was obtained from a woman between 65 and 79 years old with active or convalescent COVID-19. The sample comprised peripheral blood. CDR3: CASSSPITEAFF. The DNA for the CDR3 is TGTGCCAGCAGTTCCCCTATTACTGAAGCTTTCTTT.